The 12 T cell receptor beta chains presented below share a single source sample, sequenced in a study of tumor-infiltrating lymphocytes in primary liver carcinoma. The researchers produced TCR beta cDNA from roughly 550 ng total RNA with a constant-region primer. Generation of the TCR beta libraries relied on three nested multiplex PCR rounds using slightly modified ARM-PCR. PCR rounds one and two used TRBV1-TRBV30 forward primers with a C-beta reverse primer for approximately 10 cycles each. TCRdb re-called the multiplex PCR reads through MiXCR, storing one row per CDR3 protein. Here the sample spans 310,000 or so distinct CDR3 sequences, 50% to 75% being singletons. Blood RNA was derived from unsorted whole blood, and germline DNA was extracted too. The sample taken for sequencing was peripheral blood. These receptors all come from a woman aged 30 to 39 with primary liver carcinoma and hepatitis B virus infection.

Details on this clonotype: A much larger clone lies one base from this, so it may be a read error. The V and J genes are TRBV6-2 or TRBV6-3 and TRBJ2-6; 8 bases map to TRBD1. Looked up from germline, CDR1 is MNHEY and CDR2 is SVGEGT. The CDR3 covers 15 residues. CDR3 in amino acids: CASTYQGAGANVLAF. CDR3 DNA sequence: TGTGCCAGCACCTATCAGGGGGCTGGGGCCAACGTCCTGGCTTTC.

J is TRBJ1-3 and V is TRBV4-1; TRBD1 aligns across 8 bases. In germline, CDR1 is MGHRA, CDR2 YSYEKL. The CDR3 is 14 residues long. Trimming removed 4 bases from V and 8 bases from J; junction bases left unmatched: 7. DNA for the CDR3: TGCGCCAGCAGCCGCGACAGGGGTAGCGACACCATATATTTT. Translated, it gives CASSRDRGSDTIYF.

Remarks on this clonotype: A much larger clone differs from this one at a single base, so this may be a read error. V is TRBV29-1 and J is TRBJ1-1; 8 bases align to TRBD1. Germline loops: CDR1 SQVTM, CDR2 ANQGSEA. This CDR3 region has 17 residues. The V segment lost 6 bases and the J segment 11 bases; nucleotides outside the gene matches: 26. The CDR3, as DNA: TGCAGCGTCCAAAACGGCAGGGGGCCGGATAGATGGGGTGGCGCTTTCTTT. Its protein product is CSVQNGRGPDRWGGAFF.

In the case of this clonotype: At one end, the junction sequence differs from germline, possibly due to a read error. The gene calls are TRBV11-2 and TRBJ2-1, with no clear D. CDR1 SGHAT and CDR2 FQNNGV come from the germline V gene. This CDR3 region has 14 residues. The CDR3 region has the DNA TGTGCAAGCAGCTTAGAATCCAGTAGCAGTGTGCAGTTCTTC. Translated: CASSLESSSSVQFF.

The V gene is TRBV28, the J gene TRBJ2-6; TRBD2 agrees at 15 bases. Germline trimming cut 5 bases from V and 4 bases from J; bases unmatched to any gene: 12. Germline CDR1 reads MDHEN; CDR2 reads SYDVKM. The CDR3 contains 20 residues. Here the CDR3 reads CASSPPGLAGGIRGANVLTF. The DNA of the CDR3 is TGTGCCAGCAGTCCACCGGGACTAGCGGGAGGAATCAGGGGGGCCAACGTCCTGACTTTC.

Points on this clonotype: An end of the junction does not agree with germline; a read error may underlie this. The genes are TRBV11-2 and TRBJ2-1; a weak D match, TRBD2 (5 bases). This CDR3 is built from 14 residues. Germline CDR1 is SGHAT and CDR2 is FQNNGV. The CDR3 bases are TGTGCCAGCAGCTTAACTGGGAGCTACGATGAGCAGTTCTTC. It yields the protein CASSLTGSYDEQFF. Full variable domain (missing parts from reference TRBV11-2 and TRBJ2-1): EAGVAQSPRYKIIEKRQSVAFWCNPISGHATLYWYQQILGQGPKLLIQFQNNGVVDDSQLPKDRFSAERLKGVDSTLKIQPAKLEDSAVYLCASSLTGSYDEQFFGPGTRLTVL.

In regard to this clonotype: Since a much larger clone is just one base distant, this may be a read error. This sequence joins TRBV4-3 and TRBJ2-5; perhaps TRBD1 as D (6 bases). Trimming pared 1 base from V and 2 bases from J, leaving 14 bases between. The CDR3 contains 16 residues. Germline V lookup: CDR1 LGHNA, CDR2 YSLEER. The CDR3 region has the DNA TGCGCCAGCAGCCAAGTTCTTAGAGGGGGACAAGAGACCCAGTACTTC. This codes for CASSQVLRGGQETQYF.

In its sample, this clonotype was seen a few times. This sequence joins TRBV7-9 and TRBJ2-3; 8 positions match TRBD2. This CDR3 has 15 amino acids. Germline loops: CDR1 SEHNR, CDR2 FQNEAQ (reference sequence). V lost 1 base, J lost 2 bases, and 2 bases stayed unmatched. The CDR3 nucleotides are TGTGCCAGCAGCTTAGGACTAGCGATCACAGATACGCAGTATTTT. This encodes CASSLGLAITDTQYF.

This clonotype was seen ten or more times. The chain recombines TRBV6-5 with TRBJ2-4; maybe TRBD2 (5 bases). There are 11 residues in the CDR3. Germline CDR1 and CDR2: MNHEY and SVGAGI. Between the trimmed V and J ends, which lost 6 bases and 6 bases, there was a span of 6 bases. The CDR3 DNA reads as TGTGCCAGCAGCGGAGGAAACATTCAGTACTTC. Its protein product is CASSGGNIQYF.

This chain joins TRBV7-9 and TRBJ2-6; D perhaps matches TRBD1 (5 bases). This CDR3 spans 16 amino acids. Trimming removed 2 bases from V and 4 bases from J, with 12 bases in between. Germline-derived CDR1 and CDR2 are SEHNR and FQNEAQ (reference sequence). This CDR3 is CASSLIGATGANVLTF. The CDR3 DNA follows: TGTGCCAGCAGCTTAATTGGGGCGACCGGGGCCAACGTCCTGACTTTC.

This clonotype was observed a few times. The chain couples TRBV7-9 to TRBJ1-4; possible D gene TRBD1, 5 bases. The CDR3 contains 13 residues. With 0 bases removed from V and 12 bases from J, the gap between germline ends came to 11 bases. Germline V lookup: CDR1 SEHNR, CDR2 FQNEAQ (reference sequence). For the CDR3, the DNA is TGTGCCAGCAGCTTAGCGTGGGGCGGCCAACTGTTTTTT. This sequence encodes CASSLAWGGQLFF.

In regard to this clonotype: Compared with germline, one end of the junction differs, possibly owing to a read error. V usage is TRBV11-2 and J usage is TRBJ2-3; possible D gene TRBD1, 6 bases. This CDR3 has 12 residues. Looked up from germline, CDR1 is SGHAT and CDR2 is FQNNGV. The CDR3 is CTSSRLGGTQYF. The CDR3 nucleotides are TGTACCAGCAGTCGCTTAGGGGGTACGCAGTATTTT.